These T cell receptor beta chains were read from a single sample in a study of blood T cells in healthy people across ages. TCRdb used MiXCR to reprocess the 5' RACE reads, holding one entry per CDR3 protein. Altogether approximately 1,000,000 distinct CDR3 sequences are present, over 35% being singletons, with the ten largest covering approximately 17%. Material for sequencing was blood. These receptor sequences come from a woman aged 55-75 years in good health. Both conserved end residues are part of each CDR3. Fields, in order: J gene, V gene, CDR3 protein.

J: TRBJ2-7
V: TRBV7-2
CDR3: CASSLKMNGGQYF

J: TRBJ1-2
V: TRBV5-1
CDR3: CASSLGTGKNYGYTF

J: TRBJ2-1
V: TRBV7-2
CDR3: CASSFAYEQFF

J: TRBJ1-5
V: TRBV7-8
CDR3: CASSKRGVDSNQPQHF

J: TRBJ2-4
V: TRBV7-2
CDR3: CASSTRTGRKNIQYF

J: TRBJ2-7
V: TRBV11-2
CDR3: CASSPRTSGRFYEQYF

J: TRBJ1-2
V: TRBV29-1
CDR3: CSVEWQGENGYTF

J: TRBJ1-2
V: TRBV20-1
CDR3: CSARGQGNRGGYTF

J: TRBJ2-7
V: TRBV4-1
CDR3: CASSQVGGARWYEQYF

J: TRBJ2-7
V: TRBV11-2
CDR3: CASSVALSYEQYF

J: TRBJ2-5
V: TRBV7-2
CDR3: CASSFPGLAQETQYF

J: TRBJ2-7
V: TRBV29-1
CDR3: CSSAGTGGREQYF

J: TRBJ2-7
V: TRBV12-3/TRBV12-4
CDR3: CASSFRRGPYEQYF

J: TRBJ2-1
V: TRBV2
CDR3: CASSEGQSSYNEQFF

J: TRBJ2-1
V: TRBV10-1
CDR3: CASSERGLPLGEQFF

J: TRBJ2-3
V: TRBV30
CDR3: CAWSVRDTQYF

J: TRBJ2-7
V: TRBV7-8
CDR3: CASSSTSGTSGYF

J: TRBJ1-2
V: TRBV2
CDR3: CASSPGGQWGYTF

J: TRBJ2-1
V: TRBV5-4
CDR3: CASSSAAFLGHEQFF

J: TRBJ1-2
V: TRBV15
CDR3: CATSRERGDYTF

J: NA
V: TRBV10-3
CDR3: CASGIPGAYEQYF

J: TRBJ2-3
V: TRBV6-6
CDR3: CASSYSPSGSTDTQYF